What follows are 8 T cell receptor beta chains derived from one specimen sequenced in a study of blood T cell repertoires in COVID-19. Clones were sequenced by immunoSEQ multiplex PCR, and TCRdb holds only the in-frame ones, with some missing. Of under 250,000 clones in the sample, about 80% were seen once. What was sequenced was peripheral blood. The receptors stem from a man older than 75 with acute or convalescent COVID-19.

This chain links TRBV18 with TRBJ2-2; 7 positions agree with TRBD2. CDR1 and CDR2 (germline): KGHSH, LQKENI. There are 15 residues in the CDR3. Trimming removed 2 bases from V and 3 bases from J; junction bases left unmatched: 3. The CDR3 DNA reads as TGTGCCAGCTCACCAAGGCTAGCGGACACCGGGGAGCTGTTTTTT. It translates to CASSPRLADTGELFF.

The chain uses TRBV9 and TRBJ2-2; 7 bases are shared with TRBD1. The J segment lost 4 bases and the V segment lost 7 bases, leaving 10 bases of the junction unmatched. Germline lookup yields CDR1 SGDLS and CDR2 YYNGEE. There are 15 residues in the CDR3. CDR3 coding DNA: TGTGCCAGCCGGGCTCAACAGGGGTTCACCGGGGAGCTGTTTTTT. This gives the protein CASRAQQGFTGELFF.

The chain carries TRBV6-5 and TRBJ1-6, with D possibly TRBD1 on 5 matching bases. The CDR3 sequence is 14 residues long. Germline values: CDR1 MNHEY, CDR2 SVGAGI. V was pared by 6 bases and J by 4 bases, with 10 bases between. The CDR3 reads CASRPGHYNSPLHF. The CDR3 DNA reads as TGTGCCAGCAGGCCCGGACATTATAATTCACCCCTCCACTTT.

The chain has TRBV12-3 or TRBV12-4 and TRBJ1-1; a weak D match, TRBD1 (6 bases). The germline V and J ends were trimmed by 6 bases and 5 bases, with 13 bases remaining between them. This CDR3 has 13 amino acids. The CDR3: CASSQGWGTEAFF. The CDR3 bases are TGTGCCAGCAGCCAGGGGTGGGGAACTGAAGCTTTCTTT.

The chain recombines TRBV4-2 with TRBJ2-7, with 11 bases lining up with TRBD2. After removal of 3 bases from V and 7 bases from J, the junction contained 11 bases not matched to a gene. This CDR3 has 16 residues. CDR1 and CDR2 from the germline V gene are LGHNA and YNFKEQ. In DNA, the CDR3 is TGTGCCAGCAGCCAGGCTCTAGCGGGAGGTCAGGGGGAGCAGTACTTC. Translated, it gives CASSQALAGGQGEQYF.

The chain has TRBV7-2 and TRBJ2-3; D may be TRBD2 (6 bases). V lost 1 base to trimming and J lost 7 bases, with 12 bases between them. The V gene's germline CDR1 is SGHTA and CDR2 FQGNSA. The CDR3 has 14 amino acids. CDR3 protein: CASSLGGGANTQYF. The CDR3 nucleotides read TGTGCCAGCAGCTTAGGAGGAGGGGCGAATACGCAGTATTTT.

This clone was seen only a few times. The chain has TRBV12-3 or TRBV12-4 and TRBJ2-7; the D gene is possibly TRBD1 (6 bases). The V end lost 3 bases, the J end lost 4 bases, and 10 bases lay between the germline ends. CDR3 length: 13 amino acids. The CDR3 bases are TGTGCCAGCAGTTTGTGGGACACTTACGAGCAGTACTTC. It translates to CASSLWDTYEQYF.

The chain employs TRBV11-2 and TRBJ2-7; D unclear. Trimming cost V 6 bases and J 6 bases, with 12 bases left between them. The CDR3 is made up of 12 amino acids. Germline V gene sequence: CDR1 SGHAT, CDR2 FQNNGV. CDR3 residues: CASSPTGPEQYF. The CDR3 region has the DNA TGTGCCAGCAGTCCAACTGGGCCCGAGCAGTACTTC. The whole variable domain, filled in from reference TRBV11-2 and TRBJ2-7, reads EAGVAQSPRYKIIEKRQSVAFWCNPISGHATLYWYQQILGQGPKLLIQFQNNGVVDDSQLPKDRFSAERLKGVDSTLKIQPAKLEDSAVYLCASSPTGPEQYFGPGTRLTVT.